This TCR beta chain was captured in a study of T cell responses to AZD1222 COVID-19 vaccine. Germline values: CDR1 SGHDN, CDR2 FVKESK. This CDR3 has 15 amino acids. Trimming took 0 bases from V and 4 from J, leaving 7 bases between them. A word on this clone: Antigen: not known.

Study conclusions and caveats: Repertoire collection took place solely once the T cell response had peaked. Receipt of two AZD1222 doses was followed by a rise in Spike-specific TCR breadth and depth.

TCRdb's table, derived via immunoSEQ multiplex PCR, lists solely in-frame clones and lacks some. This table has tens of thousands of clones, over 70% appearing once. The V gene is TRBV14, the J gene TRBJ2-6; D call uncertain. The sequencing used peripheral blood, collected 28 days after the second AZD1222 dose. The clonotype originates from an adult who received the AZD1222 COVID-19 vaccine. The CDR3 loop is CASSQDPPGANVLTF. The CDR3 bases are TGTGCCAGCAGCCAAGATCCTCCCGGGGCCAACGTCCTGACTTTC.